This record covers a single T cell receptor (beta chain). The specificity of this receptor is unknown. No quality values exist for individual bases; no much larger clone is one base distant. Patients with a history of autoimmune disease or receiving systemic immunosuppression were excluded from the trial. Peripheral blood for TCR sequencing was collected from all dose cohorts at baseline, on cycle 4 day 1, and on cycle 7 day 1. The samples were drawn from a first-in-human, open-label, multicenter phase I dose-escalation trial of ivuxolimab. Adults with locally advanced or metastatic head and neck squamous cell, hepatocellular, melanoma or renal cell carcinoma were enrolled in the trial. Before TCR sequencing, CD4+ and CD8+ T cells were separately sorted from peripheral blood. To sequence the TCRbeta CDR3 region, genomic DNA was isolated from the sorted cells. The immunoSEQ Assay was used to sequence the TCRbeta CDR3 regions. Drawn from immuneACCESS, this table holds only the in-frame rearrangements with V and J called that TCRdb kept. Clones are partly lost; checked studies trace under half to an unresolved V gene and leave the rest unexplained. Across this sample there are fewer than 15,000 clones, with 75% to 95% seen only once. The top ten clonotypes cover roughly 70% of the sample.

Unmatched junction bases come to 4, with V trimmed by 3 bases and J by 5 bases. The germline V gene (reference sequence) yields SGHKS for CDR1 and YYEKEE for CDR2. The CDR3, from cysteine to phenylalanine, totals 15 residues. Only the CDR3 region is kept as DNA, spanning 45 bases read in frame from base 1. This entry is derived from a study of OX40 agonist ivuxolimab in advanced cancers. A note on the overall study: Ivuxolimab was a fully human IgG2 agonistic monoclonal antibody targeting the costimulatory receptor OX40 (CD134). Intravenous ivuxolimab was administered to patients every 2 weeks at six dose levels: 0.01, 0.1, 0.3, 1.5, 3 and 10 mg/kg. Among the approximately 50 dose-escalation patients, around 20 had hepatocellular carcinoma, roughly 15 melanoma, 9 renal cell carcinoma and 9 head and neck cancer. A male proportion of approximately 83% and a mean age of approximately 62 years, ranging from about 20 to 80, were recorded for the dose-escalation cohort. Prior anti-PD-1, anti-PD-L1 or anti-CTLA-4 therapy was permitted, and about 40% of dose-escalation patients had received checkpoint inhibitors. Partial responses occurred in three dose-escalation patients, of whom one had hepatocellular carcinoma and two had cutaneous melanoma. Peripheral TCRbeta sequencing was intended to test whether TCR sequence diversity was altered and clonal T-cell expansion was caused by ivuxolimab. The paper describes the monotherapy dose-escalation part (N = 52 patients) of the phase I trial of ivuxolimab. Results the study describes overall, beyond this receptor: After ivuxolimab, expanded clones were on average more numerous among CD8+ T cells than among CD4+ T cells. Low levels of normalized T-cell clonal expansion were also seen in some nonresponding patients. Partial responders in the 0.1-3.0 mg/kg groups had among the lowest normalized peripheral clonal expansion, especially among CD8+ T cells. At doses from 0.1 to 3.0 mg/kg, clonal expansion was seen in both CD4+ and CD8+ blood T cells between baseline and week 6. The antigen specificity of the clonally expanded peripheral T cells was not determined.

The clonotype was recovered from an adult with an advanced solid tumor such as melanoma, head and neck, liver or kidney cancer. Here the sequenced sample was CD4+ or CD8+ T cells sorted from blood, taken in a trial of the OX40 agonist ivuxolimab. The chain links TRBV5-5 with TRBJ2-1; 11 bases in the middle match TRBD2. The base sequence is TGTGCCAGCAGCTGGGGACTAGCGGAAGACAATGAGCAGTTCTTC. Its product reads: CASSWGLAEDNEQFF.